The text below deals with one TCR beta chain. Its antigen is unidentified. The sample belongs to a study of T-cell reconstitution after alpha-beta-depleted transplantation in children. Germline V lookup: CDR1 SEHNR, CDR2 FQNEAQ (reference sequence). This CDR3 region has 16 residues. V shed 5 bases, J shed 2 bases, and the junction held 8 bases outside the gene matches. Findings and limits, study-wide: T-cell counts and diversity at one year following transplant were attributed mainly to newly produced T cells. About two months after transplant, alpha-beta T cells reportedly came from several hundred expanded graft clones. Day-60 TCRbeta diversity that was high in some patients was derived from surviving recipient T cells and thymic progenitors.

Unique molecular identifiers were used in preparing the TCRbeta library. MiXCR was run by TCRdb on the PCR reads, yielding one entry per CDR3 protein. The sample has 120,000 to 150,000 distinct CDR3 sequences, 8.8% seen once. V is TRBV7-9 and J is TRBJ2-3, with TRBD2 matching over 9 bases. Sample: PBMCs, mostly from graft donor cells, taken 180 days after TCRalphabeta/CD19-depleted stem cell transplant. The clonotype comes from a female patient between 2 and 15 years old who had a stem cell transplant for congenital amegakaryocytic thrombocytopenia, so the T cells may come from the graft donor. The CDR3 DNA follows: TGTGCCAGCAGCAAGCTTAGCGGGAGAGTCACAGATACGCAGTATTTT. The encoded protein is CASSKLSGRVTDTQYF. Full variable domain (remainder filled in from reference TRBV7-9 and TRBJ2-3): DTGVSQNPRHKITKRGQNVTFRCDPISEHNRLYWYRQTLGQGPEFLTYFQNEAQLEKSRLLSDRFSAERPKGSFSTLEIQRTEQGDSAMYLCASSKLSGRVTDTQYFGPGTRLTVL.